The rows below give T cell receptor beta chains drawn from one sample of a study of vaccination effects on CD4 cells after COVID-19. No antigen has been assigned to these receptors. Produced via immunoSEQ multiplex PCR; TCRdb's table is partial and in-frame only. This sample has tens of thousands of clones; around 80% occur once, and the top ten carry 1.5%. The source was CD4+ T cells from PBMCs cultured with HCoV-NL63 spike peptides, collected after COVID-19 vaccination. All receptors derive from a human donor who received a COVID-19 vaccine. Some clones in this sample may be carry-over from other donors' samples. Each CDR3 is given with its conserved first and last residue. The D gene is left open where the match is weak. The listing skips clone size in some rows; elsewhere it reads once, few, many or a size class.

abundance	len	v_gene	j_gene	d_gene	CDR3nt	CDR3aa
-	15	TRBV6-2/TRBV6-3	TRBJ1-5	TRBD1	TGTGCCAGCAGTGTGACAGGGGGGCCAAATCAGCCCCAGCATTTT	CASSVTGGPNQPQHF
once	16	TRBV24-1	TRBJ2-3	-	TGTGCCACCAGTGATATCGACCCAGGAGGGGCGGATACGCAGTATTTT	CATSDIDPGGADTQYF
-	17	TRBV5-8	TRBJ2-1	TRBD1	TGTGCCAGCAGCTTTTATACCGGGACAGGGAAAAACAATGAGCAGTTCTTC	CASSFYTGTGKNNEQFF
-	15	TRBV2	TRBJ2-5	-	TGTGCCAGCAGTCTTGTAGCGCTCCCGGGAGAGACCCAGTACTTC	CASSLVALPGETQYF
-	15	TRBV27	TRBJ1-4	TRBD1	TGTGCCAGCAGTTTACAGGGGGCAACTAATGAAAAACTGTTTTTT	CASSLQGATNEKLFF
-	15	TRBV5-1	TRBJ2-3	-	TGCGCCAGCAGCCCTGGACAGCCGTCGCCGAATACGCAGTATTTT	CASSPGQPSPNTQYF
once	15	TRBV2	TRBJ1-6	TRBD1	TGTGCCAGCACCCCAAGGACAGGGGGTAATTCACCCCTCCACTTT	CASTPRTGGNSPLHF
few	14	TRBV28	TRBJ2-5	-	TGTGCCAGCAGTTTCCAGGGCCCTCAAGAGACCCAGTACTTC	CASSFQGPQETQYF
few	16	TRBV7-9	TRBJ1-1	-	TGTGCCAGCAGCTTTAGGAGCCGGGGAGGGGACACTGAAGCTTTCTTT	CASSFRSRGGDTEAFF
-	16	TRBV11-2	TRBJ1-2	-	TGTGCCAGCAGCTTAGAACGGGGGGCGAAGAACTATGGCTACACCTTC	CASSLERGAKNYGYTF
-	15	TRBV2	TRBJ1-1	-	TGTGCCAGCAGTCCCAGCCGCCCTGGGAACACTGAAGCTTTCTTT	CASSPSRPGNTEAFF
-	13	TRBV4-1	TRBJ1-2	-	TGCGCCAGCAGCGCCCGACTTGACTATGGCTACACCTTC	CASSARLDYGYTF
once	14	TRBV18	TRBJ2-1	-	TGTGCCAGCTCACCACTTGGTAGTTCTAGTGAGCAGTTCTTC	CASSPLGSSSEQFF
once	15	TRBV6-5	TRBJ1-2	TRBD1	TGTGCCAGCAGACCCCCCGGGACAGGTGGTTATGGCTACACCTTC	CASRPPGTGGYGYTF
-	15	TRBV4-1	TRBJ1-3	TRBD1	TGCGCCAGCAGCCGGACAGGGACTGCTGGAAACACCATATATTTT	CASSRTGTAGNTIYF
-	16	TRBV7-8	TRBJ2-3	-	TGTGCCAGCAGCCTAGGACAACTCCTTCTCACAGATACGCAGTATTTT	CASSLGQLLLTDTQYF
-	13	TRBV10-3	TRBJ2-3	-	TGTGCCATCGCGGCGGCCAGGACAGATACGCAGTATTTT	CAIAAARTDTQYF
-	13	TRBV29-1	TRBJ1-2	TRBD1	TGCAGCGCAGAAGAGGGAGCGGGACAGCGCTACACCTTC	CSAEEGAGQRYTF
-	14	TRBV5-1	TRBJ2-6	-	TGCGCCAGCTGTACCCGGCCTGGGGCCAACGTCCTGACTTTC	CASCTRPGANVLTF
-	12	TRBV7-2	TRBJ1-1	-	TGTGCCAGCAGCCCTCAGGGGCCTGAAGCTTTCTTT	CASSPQGPEAFF
-	14	TRBV10-3	TRBJ1-2	TRBD1	TGTGCCACCATCGAGGGGGCAGTTGGGTATGGCTACACCTTC	CATIEGAVGYGYTF
-	15	TRBV5-4	TRBJ2-5	-	TGTGCCAGCAGGGCCGGGACTGGGTACCAAGAGACCCAGTACTTC	CASRAGTGYQETQYF